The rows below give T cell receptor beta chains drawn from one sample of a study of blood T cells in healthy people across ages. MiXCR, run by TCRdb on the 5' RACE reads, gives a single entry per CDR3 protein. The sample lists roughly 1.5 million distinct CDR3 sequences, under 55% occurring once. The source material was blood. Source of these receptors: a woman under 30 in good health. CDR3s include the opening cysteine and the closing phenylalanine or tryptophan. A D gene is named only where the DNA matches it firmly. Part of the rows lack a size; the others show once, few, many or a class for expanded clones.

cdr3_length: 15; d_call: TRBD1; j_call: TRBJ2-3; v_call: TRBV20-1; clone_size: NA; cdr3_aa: CSAHNRGRLTDAQYF; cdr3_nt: TGCAGTGCTCACAACAGGGGGCGGTTGACAGATGCGCAGTATTTT
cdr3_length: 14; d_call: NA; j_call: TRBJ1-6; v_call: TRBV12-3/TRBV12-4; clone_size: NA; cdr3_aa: CASSLAGEGTPLHF; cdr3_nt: TGTGCCAGCAGTTTAGCGGGGGAAGGGACACCCCTCCACTTT
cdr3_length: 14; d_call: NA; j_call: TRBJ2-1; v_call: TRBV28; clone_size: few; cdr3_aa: CASSFVRGGNEQFF; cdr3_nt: TGTGCCAGCAGTTTTGTTAGGGGTGGGAATGAGCAGTTCTTC
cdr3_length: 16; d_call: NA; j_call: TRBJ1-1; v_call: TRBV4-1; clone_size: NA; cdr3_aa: CASSQVEGLMNTEAFF; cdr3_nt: TGCGCCAGCAGCCAAGTGGAGGGGCTCATGAACACTGAAGCTTTCTTT
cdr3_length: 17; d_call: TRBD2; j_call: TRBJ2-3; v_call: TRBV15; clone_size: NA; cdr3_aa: CATSGISGLAGADTQYF; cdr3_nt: TGTGCCACCAGCGGAATCTCGGGACTAGCCGGAGCAGATACGCAGTATTTT
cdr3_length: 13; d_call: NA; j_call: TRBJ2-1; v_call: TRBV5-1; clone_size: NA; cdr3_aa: CPSSLGQNNEQFF; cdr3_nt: TGCCCCAGCAGCTTGGGTCAAAACAATGAGCAGTTCTTC
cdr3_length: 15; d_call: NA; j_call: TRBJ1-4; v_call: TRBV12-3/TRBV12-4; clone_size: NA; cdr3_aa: CASSFLRSTNEKLFF; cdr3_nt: TGTGCCAGCAGTTTTTTGAGGTCAACTAATGAAAAACTGTTTTTT
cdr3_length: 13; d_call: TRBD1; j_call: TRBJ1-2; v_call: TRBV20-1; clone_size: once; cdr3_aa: CSAVRGTNYGYTF; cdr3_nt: TGCAGTGCAGTCAGGGGGACTAACTATGGCTACACCTTC
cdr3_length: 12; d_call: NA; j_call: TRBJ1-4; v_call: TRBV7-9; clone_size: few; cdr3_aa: CASSFLHEKLFF; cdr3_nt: TGTGCCAGCAGCTTTCTTCATGAAAAACTGTTTTTT
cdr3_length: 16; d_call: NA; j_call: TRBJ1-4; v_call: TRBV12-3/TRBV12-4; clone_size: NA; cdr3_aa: CASSLATGKMDEKLFF; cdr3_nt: TGTGCCAGCAGTTTAGCAACAGGGAAAATGGATGAAAAACTGTTTTTT
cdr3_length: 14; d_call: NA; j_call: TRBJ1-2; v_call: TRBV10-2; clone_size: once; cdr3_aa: CASTQAEGNYGYTF; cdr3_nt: TGCGCCAGCACCCAAGCCGAGGGGAACTATGGCTACACCTTC
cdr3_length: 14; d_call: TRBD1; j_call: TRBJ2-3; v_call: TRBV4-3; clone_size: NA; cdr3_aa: CASSWDSKTDTQYF; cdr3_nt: TGCGCCAGCAGCTGGGACAGTAAAACAGATACGCAATATTTT
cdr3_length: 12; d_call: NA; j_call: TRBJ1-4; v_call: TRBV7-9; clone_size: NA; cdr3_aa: CASSPDYEKLFF; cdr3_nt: TGTGCCAGCAGCCCCGACTATGAAAAACTGTTTTTT
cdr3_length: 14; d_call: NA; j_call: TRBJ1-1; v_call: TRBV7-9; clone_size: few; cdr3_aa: CASSLAGRNAEAFF; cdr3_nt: TGTGCCAGCAGCTTAGCGGGGCGAAACGCTGAAGCTTTCTTT
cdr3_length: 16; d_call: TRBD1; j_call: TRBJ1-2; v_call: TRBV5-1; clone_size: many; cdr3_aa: CASSLDGTGIYYGYTF; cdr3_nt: TGCGCCAGCAGCTTGGACGGGACAGGGATATACTATGGCTACACCTTC
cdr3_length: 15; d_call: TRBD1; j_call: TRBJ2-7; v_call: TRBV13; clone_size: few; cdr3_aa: CASSLDGTGNGEQYF; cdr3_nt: TGTGCCAGCAGCTTAGATGGGACAGGCAACGGCGAGCAGTACTTC
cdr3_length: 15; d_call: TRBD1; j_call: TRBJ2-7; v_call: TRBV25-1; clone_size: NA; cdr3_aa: CASSEWGTGHYEQYF; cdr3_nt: TGTGCCAGCAGTGAATGGGGGACAGGGCACTACGAGCAGTACTTC
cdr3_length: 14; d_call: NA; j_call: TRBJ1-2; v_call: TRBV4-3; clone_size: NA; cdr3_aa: CASSQEEGFYGYTF; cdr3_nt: TGCGCCAGCAGCCAAGAAGAAGGGTTCTATGGCTACACCTTC
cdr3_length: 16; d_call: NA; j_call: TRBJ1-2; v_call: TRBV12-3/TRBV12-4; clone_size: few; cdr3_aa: CASGGPIGGVRYGYTF; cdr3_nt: TGTGCCAGCGGTGGTCCCATTGGGGGAGTAAGGTATGGCTACACCTTC
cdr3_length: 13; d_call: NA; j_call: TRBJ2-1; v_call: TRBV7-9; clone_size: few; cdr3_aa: CASSFFEAGYSFF; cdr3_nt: TGTGCCAGCAGCTTTTTTGAGGCCGGTTACTCGTTCTTC
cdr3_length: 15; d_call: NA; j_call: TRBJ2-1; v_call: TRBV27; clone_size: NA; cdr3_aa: CASSWGSQAGNEQFF; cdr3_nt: TGTGCCAGCAGTTGGGGGTCCCAAGCGGGCAATGAGCAGTTCTTC
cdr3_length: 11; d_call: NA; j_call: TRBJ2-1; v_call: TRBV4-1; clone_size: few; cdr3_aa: CASSQGRIQFF; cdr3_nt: TGCGCCAGCAGCCAAGGCCGGATTCAGTTCTTC
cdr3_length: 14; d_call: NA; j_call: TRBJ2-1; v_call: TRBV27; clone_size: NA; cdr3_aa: CASLSRTALGEQFF; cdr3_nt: TGTGCCAGCCTGTCGAGGACAGCTCTAGGGGAGCAGTTCTTC
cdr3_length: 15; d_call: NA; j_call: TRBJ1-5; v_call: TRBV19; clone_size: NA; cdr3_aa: CASSTPGDGNQPQHF; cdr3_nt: TGTGCCAGTAGTACACCAGGGGACGGCAATCAGCCCCAGCATTTT
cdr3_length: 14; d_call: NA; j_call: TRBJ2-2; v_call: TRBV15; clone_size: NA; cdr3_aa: CATSRVGFPGELFF; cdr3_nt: TGTGCCACCAGCAGAGTGGGGTTTCCCGGGGAGCTGTTTTTT
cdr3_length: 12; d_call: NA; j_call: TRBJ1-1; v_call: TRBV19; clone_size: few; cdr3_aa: CASSPAGTEVFF; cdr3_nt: TGTGCCAGTAGTCCCGCGGGGACTGAAGTTTTCTTT
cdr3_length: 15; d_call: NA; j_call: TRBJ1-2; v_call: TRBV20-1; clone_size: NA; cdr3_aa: CSARVLTGRGNGYTF; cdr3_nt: TGCAGTGCTAGAGTCTTGACAGGCAGGGGAAATGGCTACACCTTC
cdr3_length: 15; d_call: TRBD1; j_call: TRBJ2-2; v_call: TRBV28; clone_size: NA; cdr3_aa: CASSPGTARGGELFF; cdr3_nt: TGTGCCAGCAGTCCGGGGACAGCCCGGGGCGGGGAGCTGTTTTTT
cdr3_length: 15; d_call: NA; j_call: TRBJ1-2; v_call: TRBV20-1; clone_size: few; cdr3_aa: CSASRAGRTNYGYTF; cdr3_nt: TGCAGTGCTAGTAGGGCAGGAAGGACCAACTATGGCTACACCTTC
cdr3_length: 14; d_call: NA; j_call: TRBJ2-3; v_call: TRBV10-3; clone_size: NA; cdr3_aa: CAISESRISDTQYF; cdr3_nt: TGTGCCATCAGTGAGTCAAGGATTTCAGATACGCAGTATTTT
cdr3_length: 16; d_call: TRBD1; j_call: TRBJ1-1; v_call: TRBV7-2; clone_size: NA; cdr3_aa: CASSSQGAIMGTEAFF; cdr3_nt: TGTGCCAGCAGTTCCCAGGGGGCAATTATGGGTACTGAAGCTTTCTTT
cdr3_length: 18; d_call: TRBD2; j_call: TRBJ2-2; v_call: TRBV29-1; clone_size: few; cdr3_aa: CSVYGIKTGTRGTGELFF; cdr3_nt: TGCAGCGTATATGGAATCAAAACCGGGACTAGAGGCACCGGGGAGCTGTTTTTT
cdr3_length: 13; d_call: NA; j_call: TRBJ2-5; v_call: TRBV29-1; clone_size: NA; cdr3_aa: CSVEVGGGETQYF; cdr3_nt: TGCAGCGTTGAAGTTGGGGGTGGAGAGACCCAGTACTTC
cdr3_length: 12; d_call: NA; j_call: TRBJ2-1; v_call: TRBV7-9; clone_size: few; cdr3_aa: CASEALRDEQFF; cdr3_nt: TGTGCCAGCGAAGCCCTCAGGGATGAGCAGTTCTTC
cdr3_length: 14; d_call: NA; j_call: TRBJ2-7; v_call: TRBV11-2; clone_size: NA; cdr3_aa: CASSFPSSSYEQYF; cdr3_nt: TGTGCCAGCAGCTTCCCTAGCAGCTCCTACGAGCAGTACTTC
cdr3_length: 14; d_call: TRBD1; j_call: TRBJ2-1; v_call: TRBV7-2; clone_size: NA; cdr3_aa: CASSPLTGANEQFF; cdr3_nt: TGTGCCAGCAGCCCTCTGACAGGGGCTAATGAGCAGTTCTTC
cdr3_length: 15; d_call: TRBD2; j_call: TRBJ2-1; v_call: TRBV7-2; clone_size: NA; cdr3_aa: CASSLVETGGNEQFF; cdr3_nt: TGTGCCAGCAGCTTAGTGGAGACGGGGGGGAATGAGCAGTTCTTC
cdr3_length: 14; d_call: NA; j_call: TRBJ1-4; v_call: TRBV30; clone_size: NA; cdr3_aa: CAWSVLRMGEKLFF; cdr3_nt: TGTGCCTGGAGTGTACTTCGAATGGGCGAAAAACTGTTTTTT
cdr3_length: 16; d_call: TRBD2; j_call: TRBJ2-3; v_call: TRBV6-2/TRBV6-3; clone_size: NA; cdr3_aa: CASSRRGAGARDTQYF; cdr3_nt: TGTGCCAGCAGTCGCCGAGGAGCGGGAGCACGAGATACGCAGTATTTT
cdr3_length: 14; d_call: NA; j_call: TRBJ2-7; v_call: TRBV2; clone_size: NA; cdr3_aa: CASMSGRIPYEQYF; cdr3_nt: TGTGCCAGCATGAGTGGGCGGATACCCTACGAGCAGTACTTC
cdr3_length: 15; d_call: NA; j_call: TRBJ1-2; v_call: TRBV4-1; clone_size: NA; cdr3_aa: CASSAMGTVNYGYTF; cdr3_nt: TGCGCCAGCAGCGCCATGGGGACCGTCAACTATGGCTACACCTTC
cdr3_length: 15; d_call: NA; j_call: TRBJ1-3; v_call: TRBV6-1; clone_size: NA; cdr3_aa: CASNRYGGVGNNIYF; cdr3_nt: TGTGCCAGCAACAGATACGGCGGAGTCGGGAACAACATATATTTT
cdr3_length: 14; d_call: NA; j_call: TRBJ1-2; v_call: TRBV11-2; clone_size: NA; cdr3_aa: CASSLMIDGYGYTF; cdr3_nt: TGTGCCAGCAGCTTAATGATAGACGGATATGGCTACACCTTC
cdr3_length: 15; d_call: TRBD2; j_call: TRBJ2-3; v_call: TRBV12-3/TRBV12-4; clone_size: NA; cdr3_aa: CASRPSGGAPDTQYF; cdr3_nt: TGTGCCAGCAGGCCCAGCGGGGGGGCCCCAGATACGCAGTATTTT
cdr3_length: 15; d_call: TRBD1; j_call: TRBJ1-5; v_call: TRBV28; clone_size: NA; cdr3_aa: CASSSGTGFRQPQHF; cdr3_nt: TGTGCCAGCAGTTCCGGGACAGGGTTTCGGCAGCCCCAGCATTTT
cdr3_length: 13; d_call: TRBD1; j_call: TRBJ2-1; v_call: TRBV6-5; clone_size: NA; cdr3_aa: CASKGDRGYPSFF; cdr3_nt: TGTGCCAGCAAAGGGGACAGGGGGTACCCAAGTTTCTTC
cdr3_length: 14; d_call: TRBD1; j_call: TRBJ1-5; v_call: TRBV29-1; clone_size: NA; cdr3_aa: CSVRTGESNQPQHF; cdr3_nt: TGCAGCGTCCGGACAGGGGAAAGCAATCAGCCCCAGCATTTT
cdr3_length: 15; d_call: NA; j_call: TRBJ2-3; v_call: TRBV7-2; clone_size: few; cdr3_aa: CASSLSGKRTDTQYF; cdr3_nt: TGTGCCAGCAGCTTATCTGGGAAGCGCACAGATACGCAGTATTTT
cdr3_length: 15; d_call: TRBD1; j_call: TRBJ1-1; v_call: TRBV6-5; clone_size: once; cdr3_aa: CASSRWDRGGAGAFF; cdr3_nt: TGTGCCAGCAGTCGATGGGACAGGGGAGGGGCTGGCGCTTTCTTT
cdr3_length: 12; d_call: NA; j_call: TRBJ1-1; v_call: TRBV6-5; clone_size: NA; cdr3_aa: CATRGGSRPAFF; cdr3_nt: TGTGCCACACGCGGGGGGTCCCGCCCAGCTTTCTTT
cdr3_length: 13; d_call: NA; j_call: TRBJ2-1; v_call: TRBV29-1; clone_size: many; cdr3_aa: CSVYVGSYNEQFF; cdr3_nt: TGCAGCGTTTACGTGGGGTCCTACAATGAGCAGTTCTTC
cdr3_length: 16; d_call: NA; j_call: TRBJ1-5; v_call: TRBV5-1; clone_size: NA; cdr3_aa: CASSLEQEGSNQPQHF; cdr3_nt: TGCGCCAGCAGCTTGGAACAGGAGGGGAGCAATCAGCCCCAGCATTTT
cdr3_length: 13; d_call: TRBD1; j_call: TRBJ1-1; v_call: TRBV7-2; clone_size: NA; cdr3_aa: CASSADRITQAFF; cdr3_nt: TGTGCCAGCAGCGCGGACAGGATCACTCAAGCTTTCTTT